A single sample is the source of the 14 T cell receptor beta chains below, sequenced in a study of OX40 agonist ivuxolimab in advanced cancers. Clones were sequenced by immunoSEQ multiplex PCR, and TCRdb holds only the in-frame ones, with some missing. This sample has roughly 39,000 clones; approximately 90% occur once, and the top ten carry 4.5% to 6%. The sample consisted of CD4+ or CD8+ T cells sorted from blood, taken in a trial of the OX40 agonist ivuxolimab. These receptors were collected from an adult with an advanced solid tumor such as melanoma, head and neck, liver or kidney cancer.

The CDR3 DNA is TGCGCCAGCAGCCGCCGGGACAGGGATTCAAACACCATATATTTT. Protein: CASSRRDRDSNTIYF. V gene TRBV4-1 combines with J gene TRBJ1-3, with TRBD1 matching 9 bases. Per the germline V gene, CDR1 is MGHRA and CDR2 is YSYEKL. The J segment lost 6 bases and the V segment lost 4 bases, leaving 7 bases of the junction unmatched. There are 15 residues in the CDR3.

The J gene is TRBJ2-5, the V gene TRBV28; 8 bases match TRBD1. This CDR3 contains 15 residues. Germline V gene sequence: CDR1 MDHEN, CDR2 SYDVKM. V trimming: 5 bases; J trimming: 2 bases; junction bases outside the gene matches: 7. The CDR3 region has the DNA TGTGCCAGCAGTGGATCCGGGACAGGACAAGAGACCCAGTACTTC. Its protein is CASSGSGTGQETQYF.

With regard to this clone: In the same sample, other DNA sequences code for this CDR3. The gene calls are TRBV9 and TRBJ2-2; no definite D call. This CDR3 spans 16 amino acids. V was shortened by 0 bases and J by 4 bases, with 13 bases between the two germline ends. Germline values: CDR1 SGDLS, CDR2 YYNGEE. The chain's CDR3 is CASSVGAGRSTGELFF. CDR3 in DNA: TGTGCCAGCAGCGTAGGGGCAGGACGTAGCACCGGGGAGCTGTTTTTT. Full variable domain (remainder filled in from reference TRBV9 and TRBJ2-2): DSGVTQTPKHLITATGQRVTLRCSPRSGDLSVYWYQQSLDQGLQFLIQYYNGEERAKGNILERFSAQQFPDLHSELNLSSLELGDSALYFCASSVGAGRSTGELFFGEGSRLTVL.

The rearrangement uses TRBV5-4 and TRBJ2-5; perhaps TRBD2 as D (5 bases). This CDR3 spans 14 amino acids. Trimming left V 5 bases short and J 0 bases short, with 11 bases between. The germline V gene has CDR1 SGHNT and CDR2 YYREEE (reference sequence). CDR3 DNA sequence: TGTGCCAGCAGTCCACTAGGGTACCAAGAGACCCAGTACTTC. This sequence encodes CASSPLGYQETQYF.

This chain links TRBV2 with TRBJ1-1; D is undetermined. CDR1 and CDR2 from the germline V gene are SNHLY and FYNNEI. CDR3 size: 13 residues. V was shortened by 7 bases and J by 1 base, with 10 bases between the two germline ends. DNA of the CDR3: TGTGCCAGCATGACGAGCGGGAACACTGAAGCTTTCTTT. This gives the protein CASMTSGNTEAFF.

The V and J genes are TRBV5-1 and TRBJ2-5; 8 bases are a match to TRBD2. The DNA end lines up better with TRBJ2-7; the J call may be wrong. The CDR3 runs to 14 residues. In germline, CDR1 is SGHRS, CDR2 YFSETQ. CDR3 sequence reads: CASSLTSGIYEQYF. As DNA, the CDR3 is TGCGCCAGCAGCTTGACTAGCGGTATCTACGAGCAGTACTTC.

The chain links TRBV28 to TRBJ1-2, with a tentative D call TRBD1 (5 bases). In germline, CDR1 is MDHEN, CDR2 SYDVKM. The CDR3 runs 13 residues. V dropped 6 bases and J dropped 3 bases, with 11 bases sitting between them. The CDR3 DNA is TGTGCCAGCAGAGTCAGGGACTACTATGGCTACACCTTC. Translated: CASRVRDYYGYTF.

The CDR3 loop is CAWTATGGTDTQYF. The CDR3 DNA reads as TGTGCCTGGACCGCTACAGGGGGCACAGATACGCAGTATTTT. This chain joins TRBV30 and TRBJ2-3; TRBD1 aligns across 7 bases. Trimming removed 4 bases from V and 1 base from J; junction bases left unmatched: 5. CDR3 length: 14 amino acids. Germline loops: CDR1 GTSNPN, CDR2 SVGIG (reference sequence).

The chain has TRBV7-3 and TRBJ1-1; 7 bases are shared with TRBD1. This CDR3 has 16 amino acids. V shed 4 bases and J 0 bases; nucleotides not matched to a gene: 8. Germline V gives CDR1 SGHTA, CDR2 FQGTGA. CDR3 nucleotides: TGTGCCAGCAGCTCTCAGGGGGGTTTAGTGAACACTGAAGCTTTCTTT. Translation: CASSSQGGLVNTEAFF.

The chain combines TRBV7-6 with TRBJ2-2; D is tentatively TRBD1 or TRBD2 (5 bases each). The V end lost 3 bases, the J end lost 3 bases, and 14 bases lay between the germline ends. CDR3 size: 16 residues. Germline V CDR1 and CDR2: SGHVS, FNYEAQ. CDR3 region: CASSLGSGPDTGELFF. Here the CDR3 DNA reads TGTGCCAGCAGCTTGGGGTCGGGGCCAGACACCGGGGAGCTGTTTTTT.

The chain combines TRBV20-1 with TRBJ2-3; D unclear. This CDR3 is 11 amino acids long. The V end was cut by 6 bases, the J end by 4 bases, with 8 bases between. Germline-derived CDR1 and CDR2 are DFQATT and SNEGSKA (reference sequence). CDR3 loop: CSAGLADTQYF. CDR3 nucleotides: TGCAGTGCCGGATTAGCAGATACGCAGTATTTT.

This sequence joins TRBV9 and TRBJ2-5; 8 bases fit TRBD2. CDR1 and CDR2 (germline): SGDLS, YYNGEE. The CDR3 spans 15 residues. V lost 4 bases, J lost 5 bases, and 10 bases stayed unmatched. CDR3 in amino acids: CASSPALAATETQYF. In nucleotides, the CDR3 is TGTGCCAGCAGCCCCGCACTAGCGGCGACGGAGACCCAGTACTTC.

V usage is TRBV7-9 and J usage is TRBJ2-7; 8 nucleotides line up with TRBD1. V gave up 5 bases and J gave up 2 bases; unmatched junction bases: 8. Germline values: CDR1 SEHNR, CDR2 FQNEAQ (reference sequence). There are 15 residues in the CDR3. Written as DNA, the CDR3 is TGTGCCAGCAGCCCTGGGACAGGCTCTACCTACGAGCAGTACTTC. Residues: CASSPGTGSTYEQYF.

The V and J genes are TRBV25-1 and TRBJ2-3; D perhaps matches TRBD1 (5 bases). The V end was cut by 1 base, the J end by 4 bases, with 21 bases between. The length of the CDR3 is 18 residues. Germline CDR1 and CDR2: MGHDK and SYGVNS. In DNA form, the CDR3 reads TGTGCCAGCAGTGAATGGGCCGACAGTACCTACGCTCCAGATACGCAGTATTTT. Translated: CASSEWADSTYAPDTQYF.